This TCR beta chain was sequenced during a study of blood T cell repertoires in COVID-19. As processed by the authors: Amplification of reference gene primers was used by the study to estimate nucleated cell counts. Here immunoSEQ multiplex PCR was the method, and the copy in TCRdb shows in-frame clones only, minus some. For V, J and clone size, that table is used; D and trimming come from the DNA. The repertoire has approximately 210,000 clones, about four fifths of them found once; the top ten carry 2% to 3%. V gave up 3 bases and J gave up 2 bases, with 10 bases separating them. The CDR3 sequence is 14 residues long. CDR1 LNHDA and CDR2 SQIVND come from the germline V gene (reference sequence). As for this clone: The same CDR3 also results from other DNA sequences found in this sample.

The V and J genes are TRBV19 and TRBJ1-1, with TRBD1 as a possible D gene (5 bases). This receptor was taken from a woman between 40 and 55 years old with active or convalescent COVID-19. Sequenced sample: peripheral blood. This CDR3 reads CASSIGTGNTEAFF. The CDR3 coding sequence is TGTGCCAGTAGTATCGGCACAGGTAACACTGAAGCTTTCTTT.